Each of the 30 T cell receptor beta chains below was sequenced from the same sample in a study of T cells in women clearing cervical HPV infection. The method was immunoSEQ multiplex PCR; TCRdb's version includes in-frame clones alone and lacks a portion of them. With around 20,000 clones in the sample, the ten largest clones hold under 15%. Sequencing was done on a sample of blood buffy coat. These receptors all come from a woman aged 18-69 years with a cervical HPV16 infection that either progressed to CIN3+ or cleared (not recorded which).

About this clone itself: Read coverage stops 3 residues before the CDR3 terminus; the germline J gene supplies the remainder. V and J are TRBV6-2 or TRBV6-3 and TRBJ2-7, with D possibly matching TRBD2 (6 bases). Germline-derived CDR1 and CDR2 are MNHEY and SVGEGT. The CDR3 length is 16 residues. Trimming pared 0 bases from V and 2 bases from J, leaving 14 bases between. The CDR3 spells CASSYSGRGKTYEQYF. Incomplete CDR3 DNA: TGTGCCAGCAGTTACTCAGGTCGGGGGAAGACCTACGAG.

As to this clone: The sequence runs out 3 residues before the end of the CDR3; the remainder is reconstructed from the germline J gene. The J gene is TRBJ2-5, the V gene TRBV10-1; 7 nucleotides match TRBD2. The ends lost 9 bases at V and 0 bases at J; junction bases unmatched: 16. Germline V CDR1 and CDR2: WNHNN, SYGVQD (reference sequence). The CDR3 has 17 amino acids. The DNA read from the CDR3 is TGCGCCAGACTTTTCCCTGGGGGGGATCAGTACCAAGAGACC. As protein: CARLFPGGDQYQET. The complete CDR3 sequence is CARLFPGGDQYQETQYF.

A remark on this clone: The CDR3 goes on 3 residues after the read ends, and that part is filled in from the germline J gene. This chain joins TRBV30 and TRBJ2-1; D might be TRBD1 (6 bases). The CDR3 loop spans 13 amino acids. The V end was cut by 3 bases, the J end by 3 bases, with 9 bases between. CDR1 and CDR2 from the germline V gene are GTSNPN and SVGIG (reference sequence). The covered CDR3 bases are TGTGCCTGGAGCCGAGGGGGCTACAATGAG. It is translated as CAWSRGGYNE. The whole CDR3 region reads CAWSRGGYNEQFF.

The CDR3 bases that were read are TGTGCCAGCAGTTTCGGCGGGGGGGCCTACGAG. Translation gives CASSFGGGAYE. The entire CDR3 reads CASSFGGGAYEQYF. This rearrangement joins TRBV12-3 or TRBV12-4 to TRBJ2-7, with TRBD2 matching 9 bases. The read halts 3 residues ahead of the CDR3 end, with the missing end drawn from the germline J gene. With 3 bases clipped from V and 2 bases from J, the junction kept 2 bases outside the gene matches. This CDR3 contains 14 residues.

Details on this clone: The read falls 3 residues short of the CDR3 end, and the missing part is taken from the germline J gene. The chain carries TRBV7-2 and TRBJ1-5; perhaps TRBD1 as D (6 bases). The CDR3 covers 14 residues. From germline, CDR1 is SGHTA and CDR2 FQGNSA. V gave up 6 bases and J gave up 3 bases, with 12 bases separating them. Partial CDR3 DNA: TGTGCCAGCAGGCCGGGACACTTCAATCAGCCC. It encodes CASRPGHFNQP. The CDR3, in full, reads CASRPGHFNQPQHF.

Concerning this clone: The junction departs from germline at one end; a sequencing error may be responsible. CDR3 DNA (partial): TGTTCCAGTAGTATCGGGGCAGGGGGTCGGTCACCC. Protein product: CSSSIGAGGRSP. The whole CDR3 reads CSSSIGAGGRSPLHF. V gene TRBV19 combines with J gene TRBJ1-6; 7 bases match TRBD1. The CDR3 end is not reached by the read, which stops 3 residues before it; the germline J gene fills it in. There are 15 residues in the CDR3. Looked up from germline, CDR1 is LNHDA and CDR2 is SQIVND (reference sequence).

As for this clone: Coverage ceases 3 residues before the CDR3 finishes, and the germline J gene fills in the end. The chain combines TRBV20-1 with TRBJ2-3, with a possible D match to TRBD1 (5 bases). V was cut by 0 bases and J by 6 bases, with 13 bases left in between. The CDR3 extends over 14 amino acids. Germline lookup yields CDR1 DFQATT and CDR2 SNEGSKA (reference sequence). CDR3 amino acids: CSARDWSPGDTQYF. The CDR3 bases that were read are TGCAGTGCTAGAGATTGGTCCCCAGGGGATACG.

A remark on this clone: The missing CDR3 end, 3 residues past where the read stops, is filled in from the germline J gene. The chain carries TRBV11-2 and TRBJ1-2; 8 bases map to TRBD1. The germline CDR1 and CDR2 sequences are SGHAT and FQNNGV. CDR3 length: 14 amino acids. The junction had 5 bases not matched to a gene; V was cut back by 6 bases and J by 2 bases. The CDR3 DNA, read in part, is TGTGCCAGCAGGTCAGACAGGGGAAACTATGGC. It is translated as CASRSDRGNYG. The whole CDR3 is CASRSDRGNYGYTF.

In regard to this clone: The read ends 3 residues before the CDR3 terminus; that terminus is restored from the germline J gene. The V and J genes are TRBV30 and TRBJ1-5; D unclear. Deletions cut 2 bases from V and 6 bases from J, with 17 bases between. This CDR3 has 15 residues. Germline values: CDR1 GTSNPN, CDR2 SVGIG (reference sequence). Partial CDR3 DNA: TGTGCCTGGAGTTTGGACTTTAATCGGCGTCAGCCC. It yields the protein CAWSLDFNRRQP. The whole CDR3 sequence is CAWSLDFNRRQPQHF.

As concerns this clone: The sequenced fragment ends 3 residues before the CDR3 boundary, so the rest is inferred from the germline J gene. The J gene is TRBJ1-1, the V gene TRBV19; 11 bases are a match to TRBD1. CDR3 length: 15 amino acids. The V segment lost 5 bases and the J segment 3 bases; nucleotides outside the gene matches: 5. The germline CDR1 and CDR2 sequences are LNHDA and SQIVND (reference sequence). The CDR3 region is CASSPGTGGYTEAFF. The CDR3 bases that were read are TGTGCCAGTAGTCCTGGGACAGGGGGATACACTGAA.

About this clone: The missing CDR3 end, 3 residues past where the read stops, is filled in from the germline J gene. This chain connects TRBV15 to TRBJ1-5; 7 bases map to TRBD1. CDR1 is LNHNV and CDR2 is YYDKDF in the germline V gene (reference sequence). The CDR3 spans 15 residues. The V gene end was trimmed by 5 bases and the J gene end by 4 bases; junction bases not matched to a gene: 8. CDR3 DNA (partial): TGTGCCACCAGCCCCCAGGCAGGGGGAAATCAGCCC. Its translation is CATSPQAGGNQP. The whole CDR3 reads CATSPQAGGNQPQHF.

Judged by frequency, this clone is medium-sized (0.01 to 0.1%). Coverage ceases 3 residues before the CDR3 finishes, and the germline J gene fills in the end. The rearrangement uses TRBV19 and TRBJ2-6, with a weak D call TRBD2 (6 bases). Trimming cost V 5 bases and J 0 bases, with 14 bases left between them. Germline CDR1 LNHDA, CDR2 SQIVND (reference sequence). The CDR3 totals 17 residues. CDR3 amino acids: CASSRDSAGSGANVLTF. CDR3 bases read: TGTGCCAGTAGTCGGGACTCTGCCGGCTCTGGGGCCAACGTC.

Of note for this clone: The read halts 3 residues ahead of the CDR3 end, with the missing end drawn from the germline J gene. This chain links TRBV5-4 with TRBJ2-3, with 9 bases lining up with TRBD1. V lost 7 bases, J lost 1 base, and 4 bases stayed unmatched. This CDR3 region has 14 residues. Germline CDR1 SGHNT, CDR2 YYREEE (reference sequence). CDR3 bases read: TGTGCCAGCTGTCGGGACAGGGGCACAGATACG. This translates into CASCRDRGTDT. The whole CDR3 sequence is CASCRDRGTDTQYF.

As concerns this clone: The CDR3 end lies 3 residues beyond the end of the read and is filled in from the germline J gene. The rearrangement links TRBV19 to TRBJ1-2; no clear D gene. Per germline, CDR1 LNHDA and CDR2 SQIVND (reference sequence). This CDR3 has 17 residues. The CDR3 DNA, read in part, is TGTGCCAGTAGCATAAGCGGGAGGAAACATTCCTACAATGAC. Its protein is CASSISGRKHSYND. From start to end, the CDR3 is CASSISGRKHSYNDYTF.

About this clone itself: The read terminates 3 residues before the CDR3 end, so the remaining end is supplied by the germline J gene. The chain joins TRBV5-1 to TRBJ2-3; 9 bases map to TRBD2. J lost 2 bases, V lost 1 base, and 5 bases had no gene match. CDR3 length: 16 residues. Per the germline V gene, CDR1 is SGHRS and CDR2 is YFSETQ. The CDR3: CASSLTAGGLTDTQYF. CDR3 bases read: TGCGCCAGCAGCTTGACGGCGGGGGGGCTCACAGATACG.

CDR3 bases read: TGTGCCAGTAGTAAAGAGGACAGGGGCGGTGAG. Translating gives CASSKEDRGGE. From start to end, the CDR3 is CASSKEDRGGEQFF. The chain combines TRBV19 with TRBJ2-1; 9 nucleotides align to TRBD1. The read comes to an end 3 residues before the CDR3 does, leaving the germline J gene to fill in the end. Germline V gene lookup returns CDR1 LNHDA and CDR2 SQIVND (reference sequence). V dropped 4 bases and J dropped 9; count of bases not matched to a gene: 7. The CDR3 length is 14 residues.

Comments on this clone: The read halts 3 residues ahead of the CDR3 end, with the missing end drawn from the germline J gene. The chain couples TRBV24-1 to TRBJ2-3, with 9 bases identical to TRBD2. After removal of 5 bases from V and 5 bases from J, the junction contained 19 bases not matched to a gene. CDR1 is KGHDR, CDR2 SFDVKD, per germline. The CDR3 totals 19 residues. CDR3 in amino acids: CATSVPPRAGGPIGDTQYF. The CDR3 DNA, read in part, is TGTGCCACCAGTGTCCCTCCCCGAGCGGGAGGTCCGATTGGAGATACG.

As concerns this clone: The CDR3 end is not reached by the read, which stops 3 residues before it; the germline J gene fills it in. The chain combines TRBV19 with TRBJ1-2; tentatively, D is TRBD1 (5 bases). Trimming removed 4 bases at V and 1 base at J, with 16 bases between. Germline V gene sequence: CDR1 LNHDA, CDR2 SQIVND (reference sequence). This CDR3 is built from 16 residues. The DNA read from the CDR3 is TGTGCCAGTAGTAGTAGCAGGGCAGAAAATAACTATGGC. Encoded protein: CASSSSRAENNYG. The entire CDR3 protein reads CASSSSRAENNYGYTF.

To note about this clone: With the read ending 3 residues before the CDR3 end, the germline J gene is used to fill in that end. This chain links TRBV30 with TRBJ2-1; no firm D call. Germline CDR1 is GTSNPN and CDR2 is SVGIG (reference sequence). The CDR3 extends over 11 amino acids. Trimming stripped 2 bases from V and 4 bases from J, with 3 bases between. The CDR3: CAWSTYNEQFF. The part of the CDR3 DNA that was read is TGTGCCTGGAGTACTTACAATGAG.

For this clone: The read terminates 3 residues ahead of where the CDR3 ends, so the germline J gene completes it. V and J are TRBV5-1 and TRBJ2-3, with 9 bases lining up with TRBD1. Germline V gives CDR1 SGHRS, CDR2 YFSETQ. The CDR3 covers 17 residues. The V segment lost 0 bases and the J segment 3 bases; nucleotides outside the gene matches: 8. The CDR3 DNA, read in part, is TGCGCCAGCAGCTTGGCTACAGGGGGCCTAAGAACAGATACG. Its protein is CASSLATGGLRTDT. The whole CDR3 is CASSLATGGLRTDTQYF. Full variable domain (rest looked up from reference TRBV5-1 and TRBJ2-3): KAGVTQTPRYLIKTRGQQVTLSCSPISGHRSVSWYQQTPGQGLQFLFEYFSETQRNKGNFPGRFSGRQFSNSRSEMNVSTLELGDSALYLCASSLATGGLRTDTQYFGPGTRLTVL.

The CDR3 loop reads CAWDRVNTEAFF. The CDR3 DNA, read in part, is TGTGCCTGGGACAGGGTTAACACTGAA. V gene TRBV30 combines with J gene TRBJ1-1; 7 bases are a match to TRBD1. The read terminates 3 residues ahead of where the CDR3 ends, so the germline J gene completes it. Germline V gene data show CDR1 as GTSNPN and CDR2 as SVGIG (reference sequence). V lost 5 bases to trimming and J lost 2 bases; unmatched junction nucleotides: 2. CDR3 length: 12 residues. Supplemented by reference TRBV30 and TRBJ1-1, the full variable domain reads SQTIHQWPATLVQPVGSPLSLECTVEGTSNPNLYWYRQAAGRGLQLLFYSVGIGQISSEVPQNLSASRPQDRQFILSSKKLLLSDSGFYLCAWDRVNTEAFFGQGTRLTVV.

Points on this clone: The CDR3 is cut off 3 residues early in the read; its end comes from the germline J gene. The rearrangement links TRBV28 to TRBJ2-1, with D perhaps being TRBD1 or TRBD2 (6 bases each). From germline, CDR1 is MDHEN and CDR2 SYDVKM. This CDR3 region has 12 residues. V was trimmed by 6 bases and J by 9 bases, leaving 12 bases between them. The covered CDR3 bases are TGTGCCAGCAGCGTACAGGGAGGTGAG. It encodes CASSVQGGE. The full CDR3 protein reads CASSVQGGEQFF. Using reference TRBV28 and TRBJ2-1 for the parts outside the CDR3, the full variable domain is DVKVTQSSRYLVKRTGEKVFLECVQDMDHENMFWYRQDPGLGLRLIYFSYDVKMKEKGDIPEGYSVSREKKERFSLILESASTNQTSMYLCASSVQGGEQFFGPGTRLTVL.

With respect to this clone: The DNA ends 3 residues before the CDR3 does, and the rest of the CDR3 is filled in from the germline J gene. The chain has TRBV5-1 and TRBJ1-4, with 7 nucleotides matching TRBD1. The CDR3 is 15 amino acids. V trimming: 2 bases; J trimming: 4 bases; junction bases outside the gene matches: 5. Germline V gives CDR1 SGHRS, CDR2 YFSETQ. The CDR3 is CASSLPGTDNEKLFF. The part of the CDR3 DNA that was read is TGCGCCAGCAGCTTACCCGGGACAGATAATGAAAAA.

A remark on this clone: The read ends 3 residues early relative to the CDR3; the germline J gene fills the gap. The genes are TRBV29-1 and TRBJ2-2; 7 nucleotides line up with TRBD2. The trim removed 7 bases at V and 4 bases at J, leaving 9 bases unmatched. Germline CDR1 is SQVTM and CDR2 is ANQGSEA. The CDR3 runs 14 residues. The CDR3 protein is CSARGGRGTGELFF. CDR3 DNA (partial): TGCAGCGCCAGAGGTGGGAGGGGCACCGGGGAG.

As to this clone: The read terminates 3 residues before the CDR3 end, so the remaining end is supplied by the germline J gene. V usage is TRBV20-1 and J usage is TRBJ1-6; 10 nucleotides line up with TRBD1. V trimming: 6 bases; J trimming: 7 bases; junction bases outside the gene matches: 6. There are 14 residues in the CDR3. CDR1 DFQATT and CDR2 SNEGSKA come from the germline V gene (reference sequence). This CDR3 reads CSARRDRGNSPLHF. CDR3 bases read: TGCAGTGCCAGGCGGGACAGGGGCAATTCACCC.

This clone is medium-sized by frequency. Sequencing ends 3 residues short of the CDR3 end; the germline J gene provides the rest. V is TRBV29-1 and J is TRBJ2-2; D ambiguous. Germline-derived CDR1 and CDR2 are SQVTM and ANQGSEA. The CDR3 contains 13 residues. V lost 8 bases and J lost 1, with 11 bases in between. Incomplete CDR3 DNA: TGCAGCTCCAGGTTGCAGAACACCGGGGAG. It yields the protein CSSRLQNTGE. The full-length CDR3 reads as CSSRLQNTGELFF.

In regard to this clone: Sequencing ends 3 residues short of the CDR3 end; the germline J gene provides the rest. V usage is TRBV27 and J usage is TRBJ2-7; D possibly corresponds to TRBD1 (7 bases). This CDR3 contains 14 residues. V was pared by 2 bases and J by 3 bases, with 11 bases between. Per the germline V gene, CDR1 is MNHEY and CDR2 is SMNVEV (reference sequence). CDR3 protein: CASSLGGGVYEQYF. CDR3 bases read: TGTGCCAGCAGTTTAGGAGGGGGCGTCTACGAG.

For this clone: Read sequence stops 3 residues before the CDR3 end, and the germline J gene provides the missing end. The chain couples TRBV7-9 to TRBJ1-2; D remains ambiguous. The CDR3 covers 14 residues. The germline V gene encodes CDR1 SEHNR and CDR2 FQNEAQ (reference sequence). CDR3 DNA, as far as it was read: TGTGCCAGCAGCTTAGGGAGGGCCAAAAGCGGC. Translated, it gives CASSLGRAKSG. The entire CDR3 reads CASSLGRAKSGYTF.

Comment on this clone: The read ends 3 residues early relative to the CDR3; the germline J gene fills the gap. The chain uses TRBV20-1 and TRBJ1-6, with 7 bases that match TRBD1. The CDR3 runs 15 residues. Per germline, CDR1 DFQATT and CDR2 SNEGSKA (reference sequence). V lost 3 bases to trimming and J lost 9 bases; unmatched junction nucleotides: 11. The CDR3 DNA, read in part, is TGCAGTGCTAGTCAAACAAACAGGGGAGGTTCACCC. Translation gives CSASQTNRGGSP. The full CDR3 sequence reads CSASQTNRGGSPLHF.

Details on this clone: The read comes to an end 3 residues before the CDR3 does, leaving the germline J gene to fill in the end. This sequence joins TRBV5-1 and TRBJ2-5; D unclear. Germline loops: CDR1 SGHRS, CDR2 YFSETQ. V was trimmed by 0 bases and J by 5 bases, leaving 11 bases between them. This CDR3 spans 14 amino acids. The DNA read from the CDR3 is TGCGCCAGCAGCTTGGTGCTTTTGGCTGAGACC. Its translation is CASSLVLLAET. The entire CDR3 reads CASSLVLLAETQYF. Together with reference TRBV5-1 and TRBJ2-5, the CDR3 gives the full variable domain: KAGVTQTPRYLIKTRGQQVTLSCSPISGHRSVSWYQQTPGQGLQFLFEYFSETQRNKGNFPGRFSGRQFSNSRSEMNVSTLELGDSALYLCASSLVLLAETQYFGPGTRLLVL.